The clone carrying this T cell receptor (beta chain) was recorded a few times. The antigen is not known. The sample originates from a study of identical twins. TCRdb redid the calling of the 5' RACE reads with MiXCR, one entry per CDR3 protein. The sample has hundreds of thousands of distinct CDR3 sequences; 21% are singletons. V lost 0 bases and J 2 bases, leaving 14 bases between the germline ends. The CDR3 contains 16 residues. CDR1 and CDR2 (germline): SGHRS, YFSETQ. General study points: Conclusions were based on cross-sectional statistical analysis, without following the same donors.

These sequences were also reported in another study, on T cells expressing NK-cell markers.

The clonotype was recovered from a woman younger than 35 in good health. The J gene is TRBJ2-5, the V gene TRBV5-1; D is unresolved. The sequencing sample was made of PBMCs. The CDR3 spells CASSLEARFLQETQYF. The CDR3 bases are TGCGCCAGCAGCTTGGAAGCCAGGTTTTTACAAGAGACCCAGTACTTC.